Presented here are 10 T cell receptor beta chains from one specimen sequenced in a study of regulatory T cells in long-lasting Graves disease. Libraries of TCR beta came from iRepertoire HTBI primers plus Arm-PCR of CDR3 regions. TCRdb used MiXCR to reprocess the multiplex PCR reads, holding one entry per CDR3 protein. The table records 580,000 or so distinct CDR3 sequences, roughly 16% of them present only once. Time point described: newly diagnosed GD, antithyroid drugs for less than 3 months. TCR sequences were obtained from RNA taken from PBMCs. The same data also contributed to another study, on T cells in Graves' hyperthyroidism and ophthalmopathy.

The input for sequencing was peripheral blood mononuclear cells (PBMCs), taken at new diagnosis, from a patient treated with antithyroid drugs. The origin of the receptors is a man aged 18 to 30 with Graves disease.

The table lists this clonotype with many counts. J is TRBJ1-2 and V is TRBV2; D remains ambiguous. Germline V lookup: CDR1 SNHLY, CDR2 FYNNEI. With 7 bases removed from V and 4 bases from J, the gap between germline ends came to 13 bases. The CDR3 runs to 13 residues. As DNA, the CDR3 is TGTGCCAGCACCGGATTGGAAGTCTATGGCTACACCTTC. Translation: CASTGLEVYGYTF.

The CDR3, as DNA: TGTGCCAGCAGTTTATTAACTAGCGGGAGAGCGGTGCGCGAGCAGTACTTC. Residues: CASSLLTSGRAVREQYF. The chain couples TRBV28 to TRBJ2-7; 11 bases agree with TRBD2. The ends lost 1 base at V and 6 bases at J; junction bases unmatched: 11. The CDR3 is 17 residues long. Germline V gives CDR1 MDHEN, CDR2 SYDVKM.

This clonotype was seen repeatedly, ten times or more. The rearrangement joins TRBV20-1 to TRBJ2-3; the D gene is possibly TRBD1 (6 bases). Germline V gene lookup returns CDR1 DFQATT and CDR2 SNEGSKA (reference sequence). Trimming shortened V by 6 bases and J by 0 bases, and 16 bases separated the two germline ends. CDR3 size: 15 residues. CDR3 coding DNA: TGCAGTGCCAGAACGGACAGTTTTAGCACAGATACGCAGTATTTT. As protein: CSARTDSFSTDTQYF.

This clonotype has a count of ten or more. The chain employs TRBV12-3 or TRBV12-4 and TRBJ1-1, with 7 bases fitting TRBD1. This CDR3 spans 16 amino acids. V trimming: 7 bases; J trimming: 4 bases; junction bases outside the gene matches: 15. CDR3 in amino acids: CASTWAGGGLVTEAFF. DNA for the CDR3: TGTGCCAGCACCTGGGCAGGGGGAGGTCTGGTCACTGAAGCTTTCTTT.

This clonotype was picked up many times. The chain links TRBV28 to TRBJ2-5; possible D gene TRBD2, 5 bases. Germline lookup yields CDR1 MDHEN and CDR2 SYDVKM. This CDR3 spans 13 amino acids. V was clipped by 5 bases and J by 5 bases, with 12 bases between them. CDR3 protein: CASSPDFRETQYF. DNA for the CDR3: TGTGCCAGCAGTCCGGACTTTCGGGAGACCCAGTACTTC.

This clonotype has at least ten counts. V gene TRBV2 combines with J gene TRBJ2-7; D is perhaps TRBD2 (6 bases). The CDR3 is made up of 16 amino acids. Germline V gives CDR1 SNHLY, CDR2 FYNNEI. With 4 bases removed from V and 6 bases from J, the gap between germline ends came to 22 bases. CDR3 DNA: TGTGCCAGCAGTGGCCTCCCGGGACTCCCGGTCGTCGAGCAGTACTTC. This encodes CASSGLPGLPVVEQYF.

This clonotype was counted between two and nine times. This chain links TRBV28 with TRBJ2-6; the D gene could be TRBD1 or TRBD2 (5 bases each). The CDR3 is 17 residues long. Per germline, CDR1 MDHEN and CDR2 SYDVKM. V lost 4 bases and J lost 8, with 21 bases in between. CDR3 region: CASSSGTPVDGTNVLTF. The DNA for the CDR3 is TGTGCCAGCAGTTCCGGGACGCCAGTAGACGGGACCAACGTCCTGACTTTC.

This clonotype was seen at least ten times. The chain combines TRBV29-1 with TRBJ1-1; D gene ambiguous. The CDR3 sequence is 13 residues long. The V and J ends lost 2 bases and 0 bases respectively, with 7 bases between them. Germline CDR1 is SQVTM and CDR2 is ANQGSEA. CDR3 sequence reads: CSVERRLNTEAFF. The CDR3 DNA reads TGCAGCGTTGAAAGACGGCTGAACACTGAAGCTTTCTTT.

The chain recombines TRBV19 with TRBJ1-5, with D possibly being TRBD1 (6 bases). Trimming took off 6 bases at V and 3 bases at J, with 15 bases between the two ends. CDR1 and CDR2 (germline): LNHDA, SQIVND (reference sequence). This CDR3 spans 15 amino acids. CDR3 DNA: TGTGCCAGTAGGACGACAGGTATCGTCAATCAGCCCCAGCATTTT. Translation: CASRTTGIVNQPQHF.

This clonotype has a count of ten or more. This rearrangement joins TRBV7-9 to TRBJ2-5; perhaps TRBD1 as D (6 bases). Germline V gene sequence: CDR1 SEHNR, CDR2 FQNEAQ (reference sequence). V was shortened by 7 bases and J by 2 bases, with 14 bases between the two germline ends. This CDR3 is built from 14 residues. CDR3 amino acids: CASTLRGGQETQYF. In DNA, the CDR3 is TGTGCCAGCACCCTTAGAGGGGGTCAAGAGACCCAGTACTTC.